Listed below are T cell receptor beta chains from one sample, sequenced in a study of OX40 agonist ivuxolimab in advanced cancers. Using immunoSEQ multiplex PCR, the repertoire was profiled, and TCRdb retains in-frame clones only, with some absent. The sample includes around 90,000 clones, 87% of them seen just once. The input for sequencing was CD4+ or CD8+ T cells sorted from blood, taken in a trial of the OX40 agonist ivuxolimab. These receptors all come from an adult with an advanced solid tumor such as melanoma, head and neck, liver or kidney cancer. The CDR3 runs from the conserved cysteine through the conserved F or W. Each record gives: V gene, J gene, D gene, clone size, CDR3 DNA, CDR3 protein. A D gene is named only where the DNA matches it firmly. Size values are once, few and many counts, or a class for expanded clones, and some rows have none.

V gene: TRBV21-1; J gene: TRBJ1-5; D gene: NA; clone size: NA; CDR3 DNA: TGTGCCAGCAGCAAAAAGGGCCGGACAGATGGTAGCAATCAGCCCCAGCATTTT; CDR3 protein: CASSKKGRTDGSNQPQHF
V gene: TRBV10-3; J gene: TRBJ2-5; D gene: TRBD2; clone size: once; CDR3 DNA: TGTGCCACCCGAGGGACTAGCGGGGGGGAAGAGACCCAGTACTTC; CDR3 protein: CATRGTSGGEETQYF
V gene: TRBV7-2; J gene: TRBJ2-1; D gene: NA; clone size: once; CDR3 DNA: TGTGCCAGCAGTCCATCCAGGGAGTCCAATGAGCAGTTCTTC; CDR3 protein: CASSPSRESNEQFF
V gene: TRBV5-1; J gene: TRBJ2-1; D gene: TRBD2; clone size: NA; CDR3 DNA: TGCGCCAGCAGTGCGGGGGACTACAATGAGCAGTTCTTC; CDR3 protein: CASSAGDYNEQFF
V gene: TRBV5-6; J gene: TRBJ1-2; D gene: NA; clone size: few; CDR3 DNA: TGTGCCAGCAGCCCGAACACCGAGGTCTATGGCTACACCTTC; CDR3 protein: CASSPNTEVYGYTF
V gene: TRBV19; J gene: TRBJ1-5; D gene: NA; clone size: few; CDR3 DNA: TGTGCCAGTACCCCAGCGGCAGGGCCGAATCAGCCCCAGCATTTT; CDR3 protein: CASTPAAGPNQPQHF
V gene: TRBV6-1; J gene: TRBJ1-5; D gene: TRBD1; clone size: NA; CDR3 DNA: TGTGCCAGCAGTTGGACAGGGGAAGCCAATCAGCCCCAGCATTTT; CDR3 protein: CASSWTGEANQPQHF
V gene: TRBV2; J gene: TRBJ1-1; D gene: TRBD1; clone size: NA; CDR3 DNA: TGTGCCAGCAGCCCGGGGGGGGGCAGGGGGGGCACTGAAGCTTTCTTT; CDR3 protein: CASSPGGGRGGTEAFF
V gene: TRBV7-2; J gene: TRBJ2-7; D gene: TRBD1; clone size: NA; CDR3 DNA: TGTGCCAGCAGCGAGGGACAGGGGGTTCCCCGAGAGCAGTACTTC; CDR3 protein: CASSEGQGVPREQYF
V gene: TRBV19; J gene: TRBJ2-5; D gene: NA; clone size: NA; CDR3 DNA: TGTGCCAGTAGTAGCCAGGGCGTACAAGAGACCCAGTACTTC; CDR3 protein: CASSSQGVQETQYF
V gene: TRBV18; J gene: TRBJ1-1; D gene: TRBD1; clone size: NA; CDR3 DNA: TGTGCCAGCTCACCACCGGGACAGGGGGCGGGTAGGACTGAAGCTTTCTTT; CDR3 protein: CASSPPGQGAGRTEAFF
V gene: TRBV13; J gene: TRBJ2-3; D gene: TRBD2; clone size: NA; CDR3 DNA: TGTGCCAGCAGCTTAGAATCCGGGGGGGCCTTGAATACGCAGTATTTT; CDR3 protein: CASSLESGGALNTQYF
V gene: TRBV5-1; J gene: TRBJ1-5; D gene: NA; clone size: NA; CDR3 DNA: TGCGCCAGCAGTTTTACAGGCGGCAATCAGCCCCAGCATTTT; CDR3 protein: CASSFTGGNQPQHF
V gene: TRBV6-5; J gene: TRBJ2-7; D gene: NA; clone size: NA; CDR3 DNA: TGTGCCAGCAGCCTACAAGGTTACGAGCAGTACTTC; CDR3 protein: CASSLQGYEQYF
V gene: TRBV6-5; J gene: TRBJ1-3; D gene: NA; clone size: NA; CDR3 DNA: TGTGCCAGCAGTTATTCGATCTCCAGCCGAAACACCATATATTTT; CDR3 protein: CASSYSISSRNTIYF
V gene: TRBV7-3; J gene: TRBJ1-3; D gene: TRBD1; clone size: NA; CDR3 DNA: TGTGCCAGCAGCTTAGACAGGGCCAACACCATATATTTT; CDR3 protein: CASSLDRANTIYF
V gene: TRBV5-1; J gene: TRBJ1-6; D gene: TRBD1; clone size: NA; CDR3 DNA: TGCGCCAGCAGCTTAGGGCGGACAGGTGGGGGGCTCCATAATTCACCCCTCCACTTT; CDR3 protein: CASSLGRTGGGLHNSPLHF
V gene: TRBV7-2; J gene: TRBJ1-6; D gene: NA; clone size: NA; CDR3 DNA: TGTGCCAGCAGCTTAGACACAGGAATAGGATCACCCCTCCACTTT; CDR3 protein: CASSLDTGIGSPLHF